This TCR beta chain was profiled in a study of blood T cell repertoires in COVID-19 (dated by TCRdb to the early 2020s). In the study overall: The collaborator samples originated in the United States, Italy and Spain and spanned the acute and convalescent phases of COVID-19. The samples were drawn from two sources: the first 160 participants of the ongoing ImmuneRACE study, and 1,000 to 1,500 subjects contributed by 6 global collaborators. Deeply sampled blood TCRbeta repertoires from subjects exposed to, actively infected with, or recovered from COVID-19 were included in the dataset. Nearly every sample came with metadata listing a de-identified subject ID, COVID-19 status, age in years and sex. The material from the prospective study consisted of cDNA or gDNA derived from T cells, B-cell-depleted T cells, or PBMCs. A freely available public database, intended as a resource for researchers studying the immune response to SARS-CoV-2, is where the repertoires were released. Where available, HLA class I and class II types were obtained from metadata supplied by the sample provider rather than from assay-based typing. Summary of the overall study and its limitations: How much clinical and demographic metadata was included differed by source and by participant, and the metadata was provided uncurated.

The immunoSEQ Assay, a bias-controlled multiplex PCR, was used to amplify TCRbeta CDR3 regions from genomic DNA. For the original study's pipeline: The number of nucleated cells in each sample was estimated from the amplification of reference gene primers within the assay. To quantify the absolute abundance of each unique TCRbeta CDR3 rearrangement, sequence reads were collapsed and filtered. For each sample, productive Simpson clonality was calculated as the square root of Simpson's diversity index across productive rearrangements. The table was pulled from immuneACCESS by TCRdb, which kept in-frame rearrangements only. Such tables lose some clones; where checked, under half of the loss comes from unresolved V genes, and the rest has no known cause. That table supplies the V and J calls and clone size; D and trimming were determined from the DNA. The sample profile shows a few hundred thousand clones; 80% to 90% of them were found once. The ten largest clones capture roughly 4% of the sample.

This clone has only one observation. The target of this receptor is not known. No per-base quality is available; no much larger clone lies one base away. Enrolling through a virtual design, the prospective study's participants ranged in age from roughly 18 to 95 years and lived across 20 to 25 United States geographic areas. In the prospective study, participants were assigned to cohorts based on the clinical history participants reported in a screening survey and a study questionnaire. Recovered participants in ImmuneRACE Cohort 3 were defined as having two consecutive negative NP/OP PCR tests, clearance from a healthcare professional, or resolution of symptoms. Each participant in the prospective study had whole blood, serum and a nasopharyngeal or oropharyngeal swab collected by mobile phlebotomists. Additional blood draws and questionnaires over an approximately 2-month period could optionally be provided by prospective study participants. Prospective study blood samples were shipped either frozen or at room temperature before DNA extraction.

There are 17 amino acids in the CDR3, from cysteine to phenylalanine inclusive. Only the CDR3 DNA is retained, 51 bases long and in frame from the first base. CDR1 and CDR2, per the germline V gene, are SGHAT and FQNNGV. From V the trimming removes 8 bases and from J it removes 2 bases, while the gene matches leave 13 bases of the junction unaccounted for. Recombination joined TRBV11-2 with TRBJ2-3; TRBD2 aligns with 10 central bases. This TCR was recovered from a woman in her 30s who had recovered from COVID-19. Sequencing used PBMCs or T cells enriched from blood (not recorded which). The DNA sequence is given as TGTGCCAGCGCCGGGACTAGCGAAGACCCGACCACAGATACGCAGTATTTT. It translates to CASAGTSEDPTTDTQYF.